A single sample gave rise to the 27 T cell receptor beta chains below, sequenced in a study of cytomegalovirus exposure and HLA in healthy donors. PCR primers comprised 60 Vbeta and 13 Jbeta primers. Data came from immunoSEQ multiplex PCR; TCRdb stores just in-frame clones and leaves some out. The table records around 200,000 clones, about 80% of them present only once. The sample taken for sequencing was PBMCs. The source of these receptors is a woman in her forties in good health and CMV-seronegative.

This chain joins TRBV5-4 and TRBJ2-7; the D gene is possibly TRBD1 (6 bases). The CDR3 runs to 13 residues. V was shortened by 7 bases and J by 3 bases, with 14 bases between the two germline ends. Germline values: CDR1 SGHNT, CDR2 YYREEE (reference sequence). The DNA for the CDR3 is TGTGCCAGCTCCGTTCAGGGGTACTACGAGCAGTACTTC. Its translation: CASSVQGYYEQYF.

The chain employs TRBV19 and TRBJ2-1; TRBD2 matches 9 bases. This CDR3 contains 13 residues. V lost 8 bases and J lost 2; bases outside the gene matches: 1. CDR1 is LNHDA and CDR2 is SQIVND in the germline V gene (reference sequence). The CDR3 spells CASSSGAYNEQFF. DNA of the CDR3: TGTGCCAGTTCTAGCGGGGCCTACAATGAGCAGTTCTTC.

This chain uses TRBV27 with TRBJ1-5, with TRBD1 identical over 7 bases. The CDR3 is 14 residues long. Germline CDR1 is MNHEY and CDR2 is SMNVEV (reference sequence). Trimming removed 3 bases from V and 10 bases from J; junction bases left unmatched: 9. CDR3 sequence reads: CASSLGAGGRPQHF. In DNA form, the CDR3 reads TGTGCCAGCAGTTTGGGGGCAGGGGGTCGACCCCAGCATTTT.

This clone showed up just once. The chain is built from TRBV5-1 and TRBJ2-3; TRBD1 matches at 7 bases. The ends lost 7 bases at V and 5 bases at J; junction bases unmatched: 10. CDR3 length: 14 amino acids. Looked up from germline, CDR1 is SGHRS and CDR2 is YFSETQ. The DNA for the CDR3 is TGCGCCAGCGGGATCGACAGGGTTGGAGATACGCAGTATTTT. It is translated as CASGIDRVGDTQYF.

CDR3 nucleotides: TGTGCCAGCAGCCAAGGGGTCAGCGGATGGAACGGGCAATCTGCGCAGTATTTT. Its protein is CASSQGVSGWNGQSAQYF. The chain links TRBV4-2 to TRBJ2-3; weak D call: TRBD2 (5 bases). The CDR3 spans 18 residues. Germline loops: CDR1 LGHNA, CDR2 YNFKEQ. V lost 1 base, J lost 10 bases, and 27 bases lay in between.

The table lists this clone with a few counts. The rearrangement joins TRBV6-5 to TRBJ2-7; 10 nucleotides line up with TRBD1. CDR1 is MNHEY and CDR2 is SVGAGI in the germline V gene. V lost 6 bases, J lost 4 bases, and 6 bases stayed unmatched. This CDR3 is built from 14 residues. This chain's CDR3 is CASSLRDRGYEQYF. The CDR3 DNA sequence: TGTGCCAGCAGCCTAAGGGACAGGGGTTACGAGCAGTACTTC.

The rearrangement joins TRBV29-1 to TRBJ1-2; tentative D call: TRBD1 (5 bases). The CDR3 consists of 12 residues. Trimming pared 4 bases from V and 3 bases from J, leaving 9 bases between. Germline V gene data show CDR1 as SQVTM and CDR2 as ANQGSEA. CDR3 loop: CSVGQIDYGYTF. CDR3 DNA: TGCAGCGTTGGACAGATAGACTATGGCTACACCTTC.

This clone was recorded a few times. In nucleotides, the CDR3 is TGTGCCAGCAGCTTAAACATGAACACTGAAGCTTTCTTT. It translates to CASSLNMNTEAFF. The chain uses TRBV5-6 and TRBJ1-1; D uncertain. Trimming took 2 bases from V and 0 from J, leaving 5 bases between them. There are 13 residues in the CDR3. Germline V gene lookup returns CDR1 SGHDT and CDR2 YYEEEE.

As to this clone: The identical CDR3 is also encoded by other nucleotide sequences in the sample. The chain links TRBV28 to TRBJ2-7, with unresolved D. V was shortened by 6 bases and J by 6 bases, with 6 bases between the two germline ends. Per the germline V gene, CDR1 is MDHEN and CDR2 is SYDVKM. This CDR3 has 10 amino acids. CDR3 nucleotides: TGTGCCAGCAGCCTTCGCGAGCAGTACTTC. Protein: CASSLREQYF.

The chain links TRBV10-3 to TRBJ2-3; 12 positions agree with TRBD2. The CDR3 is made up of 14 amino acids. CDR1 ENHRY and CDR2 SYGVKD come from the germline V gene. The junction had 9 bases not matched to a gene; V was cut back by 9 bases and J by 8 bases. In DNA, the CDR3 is TGTGCCATGAGGACTAGCGGGGACCATGGTACGCAGTATTTT. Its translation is CAMRTSGDHGTQYF.

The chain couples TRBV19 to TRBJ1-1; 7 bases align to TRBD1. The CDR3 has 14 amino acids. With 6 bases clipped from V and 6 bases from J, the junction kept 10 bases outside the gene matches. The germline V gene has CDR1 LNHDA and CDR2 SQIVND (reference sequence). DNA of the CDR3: TGTGCCAGTAGCCCAGGGGGGTTTGGTCCTGAAGCTTTCTTT. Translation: CASSPGGFGPEAFF.

CDR3 in amino acids: CASSFPGQAPSGYTF. Here the CDR3 DNA reads TGTGCCAGTAGTTTCCCGGGACAGGCGCCGTCGGGCTACACCTTC. This rearrangement joins TRBV19 to TRBJ1-2; TRBD1 matches at 8 bases. The germline V gene encodes CDR1 LNHDA and CDR2 SQIVND (reference sequence). V lost 5 bases, J lost 8 bases, and 13 bases stayed unmatched. This CDR3 has 15 residues. Looking up the rest from reference TRBV19 and TRBJ1-2 gives the full variable domain: DGGITQSPKYLFRKEGQNVTLSCEQNLNHDAMYWYRQDPGQGLRLIYYSQIVNDFQKGDIAEGYSVSREKKESFPLTVTSAQKNPTAFYLCASSFPGQAPSGYTFGSGTRLTVV.

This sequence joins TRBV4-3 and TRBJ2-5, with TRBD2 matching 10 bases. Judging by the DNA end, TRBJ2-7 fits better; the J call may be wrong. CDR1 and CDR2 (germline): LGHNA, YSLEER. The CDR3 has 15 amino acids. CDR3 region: CASSPLAGDSYEQYF. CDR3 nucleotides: TGCGCCAGCAGCCCTCTAGCGGGAGACTCTTACGAGCAGTACTTC.

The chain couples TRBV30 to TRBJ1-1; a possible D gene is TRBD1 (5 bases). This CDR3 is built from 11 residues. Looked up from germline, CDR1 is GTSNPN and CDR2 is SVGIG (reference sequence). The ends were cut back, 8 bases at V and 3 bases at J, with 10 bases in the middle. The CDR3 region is CAVGGYTEAFF. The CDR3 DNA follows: TGTGCCGTGGGGGGTTACACTGAAGCTTTCTTT.

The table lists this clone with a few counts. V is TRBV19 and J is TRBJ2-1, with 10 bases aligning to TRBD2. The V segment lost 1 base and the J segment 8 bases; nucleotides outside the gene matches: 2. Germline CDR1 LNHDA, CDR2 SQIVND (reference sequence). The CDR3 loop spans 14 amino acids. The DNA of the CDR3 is TGTGCCAGTAGTATAGGTCTAGCGGGGGATGAGCAGTTCTTC. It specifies CASSIGLAGDEQFF. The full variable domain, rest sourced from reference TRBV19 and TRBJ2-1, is DGGITQSPKYLFRKEGQNVTLSCEQNLNHDAMYWYRQDPGQGLRLIYYSQIVNDFQKGDIAEGYSVSREKKESFPLTVTSAQKNPTAFYLCASSIGLAGDEQFFGPGTRLTVL.

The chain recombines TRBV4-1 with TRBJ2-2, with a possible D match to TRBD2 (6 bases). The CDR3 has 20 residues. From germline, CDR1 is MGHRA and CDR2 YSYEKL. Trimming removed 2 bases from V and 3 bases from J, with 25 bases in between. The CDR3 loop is CASSQTLNAGRLGDTGELFF. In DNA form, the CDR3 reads TGCGCCAGCAGCCAAACTCTGAACGCAGGCCGACTAGGGGACACCGGGGAGCTGTTTTTT.

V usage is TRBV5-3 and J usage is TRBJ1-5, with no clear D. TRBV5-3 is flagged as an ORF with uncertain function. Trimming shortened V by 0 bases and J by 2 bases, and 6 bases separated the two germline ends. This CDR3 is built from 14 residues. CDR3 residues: CARSLGLGNQPQHF. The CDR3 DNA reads TGTGCCAGAAGCTTGGGGCTTGGCAATCAGCCCCAGCATTTT.

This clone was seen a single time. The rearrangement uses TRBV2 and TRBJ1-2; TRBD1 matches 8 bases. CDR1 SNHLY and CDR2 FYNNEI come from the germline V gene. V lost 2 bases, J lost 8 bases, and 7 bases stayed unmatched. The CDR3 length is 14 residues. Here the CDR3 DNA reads TGTGCCAGCAGTGAACGGCAGGGGGCGAAAGGCTACACCTTC. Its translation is CASSERQGAKGYTF. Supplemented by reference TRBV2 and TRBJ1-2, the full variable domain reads EPEVTQTPSHQVTQMGQEVILRCVPISNHLYFYWYRQILGQKVEFLVSFYNNEISEKSEIFDDQFSVERPDGSNFTLKIRSTKLEDSAMYFCASSERQGAKGYTFGSGTRLTVV.

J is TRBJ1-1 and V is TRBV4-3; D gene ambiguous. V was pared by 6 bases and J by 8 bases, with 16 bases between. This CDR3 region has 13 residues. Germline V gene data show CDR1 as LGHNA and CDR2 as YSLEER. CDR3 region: CASSRFPGEEAFF. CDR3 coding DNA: TGCGCCAGCAGTCGCTTCCCGGGAGAGGAAGCTTTCTTT.

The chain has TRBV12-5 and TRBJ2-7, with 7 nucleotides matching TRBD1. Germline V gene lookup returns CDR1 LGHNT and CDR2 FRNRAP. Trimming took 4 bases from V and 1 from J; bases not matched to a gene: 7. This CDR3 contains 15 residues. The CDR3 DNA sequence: TGTGCTAGTGGTTCCTGGACAGGCGATTCCTACGAGCAGTACTTC. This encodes CASGSWTGDSYEQYF.

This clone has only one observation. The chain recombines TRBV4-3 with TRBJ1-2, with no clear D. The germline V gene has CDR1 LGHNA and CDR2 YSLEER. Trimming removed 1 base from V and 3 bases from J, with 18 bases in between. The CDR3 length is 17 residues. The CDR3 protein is CASSQADGGRFHYGYTF. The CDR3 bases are TGCGCCAGCAGCCAAGCGGACGGAGGCCGATTCCACTATGGCTACACCTTC.

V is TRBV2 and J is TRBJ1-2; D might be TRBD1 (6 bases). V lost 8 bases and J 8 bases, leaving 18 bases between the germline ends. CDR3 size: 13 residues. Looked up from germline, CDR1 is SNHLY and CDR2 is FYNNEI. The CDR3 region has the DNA TGTGCCAGCGGACAGCAGGGTTTAATCGGCTACACCTTC. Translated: CASGQQGLIGYTF.

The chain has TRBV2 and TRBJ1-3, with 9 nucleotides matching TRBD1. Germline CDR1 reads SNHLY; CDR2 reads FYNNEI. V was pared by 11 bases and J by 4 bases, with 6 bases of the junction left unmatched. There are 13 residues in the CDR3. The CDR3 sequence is CAGDREVGNTIYF. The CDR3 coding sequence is TGTGCCGGGGACAGGGAAGTGGGAAACACCATATATTTT.

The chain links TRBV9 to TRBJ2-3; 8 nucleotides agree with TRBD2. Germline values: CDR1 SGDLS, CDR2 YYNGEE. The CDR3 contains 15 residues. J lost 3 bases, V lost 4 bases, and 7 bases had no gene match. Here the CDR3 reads CASSPREGTTDTQYF. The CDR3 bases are TGTGCCAGCAGCCCCCGGGAGGGGACGACAGATACGCAGTATTTT.

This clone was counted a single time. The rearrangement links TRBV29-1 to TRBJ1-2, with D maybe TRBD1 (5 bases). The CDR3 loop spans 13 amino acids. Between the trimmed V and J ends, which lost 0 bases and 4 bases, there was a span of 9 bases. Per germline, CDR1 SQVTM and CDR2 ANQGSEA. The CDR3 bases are TGCAGCGTTGAAGAGACAGATAGCTATGGCTACACCTTC. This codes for CSVEETDSYGYTF.

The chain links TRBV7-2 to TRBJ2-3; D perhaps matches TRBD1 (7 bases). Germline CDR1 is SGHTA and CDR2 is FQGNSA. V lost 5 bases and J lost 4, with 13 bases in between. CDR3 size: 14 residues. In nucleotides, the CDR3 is TGTGCCAGCAGCCAAGGAGGGGGCGCAGATACGCAGTATTTT. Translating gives CASSQGGGADTQYF.

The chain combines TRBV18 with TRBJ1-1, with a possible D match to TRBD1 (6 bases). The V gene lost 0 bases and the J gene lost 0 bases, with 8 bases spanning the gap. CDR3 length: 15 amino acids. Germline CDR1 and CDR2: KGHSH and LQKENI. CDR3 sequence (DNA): TGTGCCAGCTCACCACCGTCAGGGGTGAACACTGAAGCTTTCTTT. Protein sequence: CASSPPSGVNTEAFF.